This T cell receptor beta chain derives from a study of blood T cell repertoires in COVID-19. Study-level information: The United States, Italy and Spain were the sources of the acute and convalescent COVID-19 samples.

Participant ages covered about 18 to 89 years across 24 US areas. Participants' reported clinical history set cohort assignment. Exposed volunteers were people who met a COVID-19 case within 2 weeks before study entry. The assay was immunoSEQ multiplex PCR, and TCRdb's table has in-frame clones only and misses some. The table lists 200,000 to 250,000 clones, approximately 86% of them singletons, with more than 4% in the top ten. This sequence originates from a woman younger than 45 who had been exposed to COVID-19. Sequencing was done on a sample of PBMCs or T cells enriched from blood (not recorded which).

For the CDR3, the DNA is TGTGCCAGCAAGCAACAGGGGGGTACCATCTATGGCTACACCTTC. Translated: CASKQQGGTIYGYTF. The chain employs TRBV28 and TRBJ1-2; 8 bases are shared with TRBD1. Germline CDR1 and CDR2: MDHEN and SYDVKM. This CDR3 has 15 residues. V lost 7 bases and J lost 4; bases outside the gene matches: 11.